The clone carrying this TCR beta chain was picked up a small number of times. Its target is unknown. Each CDR3 protein gets one entry after TCRdb re-called the 5' RACE reads with MiXCR. The data contain under 500,000 distinct CDR3 sequences, approximately 15% of them singletons. This entry belongs to a study of identical twins. The CDR3 has 16 amino acids. V was cut by 4 bases and J by 9 bases, with 19 bases left in between. Per germline, CDR1 MNHEY and CDR2 SVGAGI. Study findings and constraints: With monozygotic twins, out-of-frame TCR alpha sharing exceeded what models estimated. The analysis was cross-sectional rather than longitudinal within donors. Alpha sequences out of frame and shared by twins had excess low generation probability. Fewer insertions were carried by abundant cord blood beta clonotypes, but none was seen in memory repertoires.

The data were also submitted as part of a second study, on yellow fever vaccine responses in identical twins.

The sequence was collected from a woman aged 18-29 years in good health. The genes are TRBV6-5 and TRBJ1-6; tentatively, D is TRBD1 (6 bases). The specimen sequenced was CD4+ T cells sorted from blood. Here the CDR3 reads CASSSRGQGISSPLHF. CDR3 coding DNA: TGTGCCAGCAGTTCTCGGGGGCAGGGGATTAGTTCACCCCTCCACTTT.